A single sample gave rise to the 13 T cell receptor beta chains below, sequenced in a study of control samples from healthy donors and cancer patients. Assay used: immunoSEQ multiplex PCR; TCRdb lists only in-frame clones, some missing. The table has roughly 90,000 clones, more than 80% seen once. Sequencing used blood. These receptors all stem from a woman aged 30 to 39 in good health.

The chain has TRBV19 and TRBJ1-1, with D unresolved. Trimming pared 5 bases from V and 1 base from J, leaving 11 bases between. The CDR3 extends over 14 amino acids. Germline assignment: CDR1 LNHDA and CDR2 SQIVND (reference sequence). The CDR3 bases are TGTGCCAGTAGTTCCCGTTATGGGAACACTGAAGCTTTCTTT. It encodes CASSSRYGNTEAFF.

V gene TRBV5-4 combines with J gene TRBJ1-2; D unresolved. The germline gives CDR1 SGHNT, CDR2 YYREEE (reference sequence). This CDR3 has 13 amino acids. Trimming stripped 4 bases from V and 4 bases from J, with 11 bases between. The CDR3 loop reads CASSPDAVYGYTF. In nucleotides, the CDR3 is TGTGCCAGCAGCCCTGACGCCGTCTATGGCTACACCTTC.

This clone was counted only a few times. The CDR3 loop is CASSVRVGGSTGANVLTF. DNA of the CDR3: TGTGCCAGCAGTGTCAGGGTTGGGGGCTCGACTGGGGCCAACGTCCTGACTTTC. This rearrangement joins TRBV6-1 to TRBJ2-6; possible D gene TRBD1, 6 bases. V gave up 4 bases and J gave up 2 bases, with 18 bases separating them. The CDR3 is made up of 18 amino acids. From germline, CDR1 is MNHNS and CDR2 SASEGT.

V usage is TRBV3-1 (or the pseudogene TRBV3-2) and J usage is TRBJ2-2; D remains unclear. V was clipped by 6 bases and J by 3 bases, with 11 bases between them. The CDR3 totals 14 residues. The V gene's germline CDR1 is LGHDT and CDR2 YNNKEL (reference sequence). Here the CDR3 reads CASSSRGYTGELFF. In DNA form, the CDR3 reads TGTGCCAGCAGTTCCCGAGGATACACCGGGGAGCTGTTTTTT.

The rearrangement joins TRBV29-1 to TRBJ1-2, with TRBD1 matching 9 bases. The germline gives CDR1 SQVTM, CDR2 ANQGSEA. There are 16 residues in the CDR3. The ends lost 4 bases at V and 4 bases at J; junction bases unmatched: 13. This CDR3 reads CSVGAGQGSYSYGYTF. CDR3 nucleotides: TGCAGCGTTGGGGCAGGACAGGGGTCCTACTCCTATGGCTACACCTTC.

The chain uses TRBV5-1 and TRBJ2-7; no definite D call. With 1 base removed from V and 2 bases from J, the gap between germline ends came to 10 bases. This CDR3 spans 14 amino acids. Per the germline V gene, CDR1 is SGHRS and CDR2 is YFSETQ. CDR3 amino acids: CASSLFAGAYEQYF. In nucleotides, the CDR3 is TGCGCCAGCAGCTTGTTTGCCGGTGCCTACGAGCAGTACTTC.

V gene TRBV7-9 combines with J gene TRBJ2-5; 11 nucleotides match TRBD1. The germline V gene encodes CDR1 SEHNR and CDR2 FQNEAQ (reference sequence). This CDR3 comprises 18 residues. J lost 3 bases, V lost 7 bases, and 16 bases had no gene match. CDR3 region: CASTKWAGQGAREETQYF. CDR3 sequence (DNA): TGTGCCAGCACAAAATGGGCTGGACAGGGGGCCCGGGAAGAGACCCAGTACTTC.

V is TRBV28 and J is TRBJ1-5, with 11 bases fitting TRBD1. The trim removed 6 bases at V and 7 bases at J, leaving 8 bases unmatched. There are 15 residues in the CDR3. CDR1 is MDHEN, CDR2 SYDVKM, per germline. CDR3 region: CASRFAGTGGQPQHF. The CDR3 DNA reads as TGTGCCAGCAGGTTCGCCGGGACAGGGGGACAGCCCCAGCATTTT.

The rearrangement joins TRBV7-9 to TRBJ2-7; D unresolved. The end of the DNA fits TRBJ2-1 better, so the J call may be wrong. This CDR3 spans 12 amino acids. Germline V CDR1 and CDR2: SEHNR, FQNEAQ (reference sequence). CDR3 bases: TGTGCCAGCAGCTTAGCGCCCTTTGAGCAGTTCTTC. Protein: CASSLAPFEQFF.

The gene calls are TRBV11-1 and TRBJ2-1; possibly TRBD2 for D (6 bases). Germline CDR1 and CDR2: SGHAT and FQDESV (reference sequence). This CDR3 is built from 16 residues. V shed 3 bases and J shed 4 bases, with 16 bases lying between them. The chain's CDR3 is CASSLLRGLSYNEQFF. CDR3 bases: TGTGCCAGCAGCTTGCTGCGGGGTCTAAGTTACAATGAGCAGTTCTTC.

The gene calls are TRBV12-5 and TRBJ1-5, with 8 bases lining up with TRBD1. CDR1 and CDR2 (germline): LGHNT, FRNRAP. Trimming took 4 bases from V and 1 from J; bases not matched to a gene: 6. The CDR3 runs to 16 residues. The CDR3: CASGSTQGGSNQPQHF. CDR3 DNA: TGTGCTAGTGGTTCCACACAGGGGGGAAGCAATCAGCCCCAGCATTTT.

This chain connects TRBV3-1 (or the pseudogene TRBV3-2) to TRBJ2-7; no firm D call. Germline V gene lookup returns CDR1 LGHDT and CDR2 YNNKEL (reference sequence). The ends were cut back, 5 bases at V and 2 bases at J, with 16 bases in the middle. CDR3 length: 15 amino acids. CDR3 coding DNA: TGTGCCAGCAGCGCCAGAATCTCACAGCCCTACGAGCAGTACTTC. It translates to CASSARISQPYEQYF.

The rearrangement links TRBV2 to TRBJ1-5, with D unclear. CDR1 is SNHLY, CDR2 FYNNEI, per germline. The CDR3 has 15 amino acids. Trimming shortened V by 2 bases and J by 4 bases, and 12 bases separated the two germline ends. CDR3 bases: TGTGCCAGCAGTGAATTAGGACGGATTAATCAGCCCCAGCATTTT. It yields the protein CASSELGRINQPQHF.